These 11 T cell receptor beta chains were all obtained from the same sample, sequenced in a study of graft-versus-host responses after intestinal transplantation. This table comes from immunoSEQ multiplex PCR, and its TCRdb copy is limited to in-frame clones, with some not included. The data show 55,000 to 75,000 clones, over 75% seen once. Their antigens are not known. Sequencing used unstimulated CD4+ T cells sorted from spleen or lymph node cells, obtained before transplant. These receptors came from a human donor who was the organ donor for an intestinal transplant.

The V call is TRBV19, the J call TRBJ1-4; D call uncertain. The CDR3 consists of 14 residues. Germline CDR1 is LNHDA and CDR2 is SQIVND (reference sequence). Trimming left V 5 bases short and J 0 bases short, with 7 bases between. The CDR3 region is CASSLVATNEKLFF. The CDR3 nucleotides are TGTGCCAGTAGTCTAGTCGCAACTAATGAAAAACTGTTTTTT.

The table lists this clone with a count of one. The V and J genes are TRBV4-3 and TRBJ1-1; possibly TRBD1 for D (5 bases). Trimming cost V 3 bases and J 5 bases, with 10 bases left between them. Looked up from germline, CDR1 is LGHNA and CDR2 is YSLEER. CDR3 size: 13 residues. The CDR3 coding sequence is TGCGCCAGCAGCCAGACGAGGACAACTGAAGCTTTCTTT. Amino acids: CASSQTRTTEAFF.

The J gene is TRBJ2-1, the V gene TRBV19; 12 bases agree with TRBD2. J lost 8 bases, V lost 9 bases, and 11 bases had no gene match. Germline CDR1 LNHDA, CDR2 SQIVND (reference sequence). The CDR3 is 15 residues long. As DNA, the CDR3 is TGTGCCAGCCATGACGTGGGACTAGCGGGCCATGAGCAGTTCTTC. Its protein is CASHDVGLAGHEQFF.

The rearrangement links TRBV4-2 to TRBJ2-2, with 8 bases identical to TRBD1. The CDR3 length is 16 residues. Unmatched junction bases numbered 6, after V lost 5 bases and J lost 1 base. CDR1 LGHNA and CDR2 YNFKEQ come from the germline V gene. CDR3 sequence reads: CASSGPGQENTGELFF. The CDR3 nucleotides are TGTGCCAGCAGCGGCCCGGGACAGGAGAACACCGGGGAGCTGTTTTTT.

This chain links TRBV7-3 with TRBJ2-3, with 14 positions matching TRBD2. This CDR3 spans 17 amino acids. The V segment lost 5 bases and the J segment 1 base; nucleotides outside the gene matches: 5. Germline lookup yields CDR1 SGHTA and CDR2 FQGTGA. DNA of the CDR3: TGTGCCAGCAGCCTGGGACTAGCGGGGGCCCGCACAGATACGCAGTATTTT. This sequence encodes CASSLGLAGARTDTQYF.

CDR3: CASSYERDRGYNEQFF. The CDR3 region has the DNA TGTGCCAGCAGCTACGAGCGGGACAGGGGCTACAATGAGCAGTTCTTC. J is TRBJ2-1 and V is TRBV6-5; 10 nucleotides align to TRBD1. Per germline, CDR1 MNHEY and CDR2 SVGAGI. V lost 6 bases and J lost 3; bases outside the gene matches: 8. CDR3 length: 16 amino acids.

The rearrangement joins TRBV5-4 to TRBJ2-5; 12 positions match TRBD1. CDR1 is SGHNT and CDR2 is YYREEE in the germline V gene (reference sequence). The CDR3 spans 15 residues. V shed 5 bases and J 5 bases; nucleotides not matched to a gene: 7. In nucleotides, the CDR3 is TGTGCCAGCAGTTGGGACAGGGGGCATAGGGAGACCCAGTACTTC. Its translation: CASSWDRGHRETQYF.

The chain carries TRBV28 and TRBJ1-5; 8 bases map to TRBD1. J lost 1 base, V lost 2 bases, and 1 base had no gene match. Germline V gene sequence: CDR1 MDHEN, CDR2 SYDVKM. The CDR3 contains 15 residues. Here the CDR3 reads CASSLQGASNQPQHF. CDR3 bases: TGTGCCAGCAGTTTACAGGGGGCGAGCAATCAGCCCCAGCATTTT. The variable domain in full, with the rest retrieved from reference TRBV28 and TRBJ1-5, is DVKVTQSSRYLVKRTGEKVFLECVQDMDHENMFWYRQDPGLGLRLIYFSYDVKMKEKGDIPEGYSVSREKKERFSLILESASTNQTSMYLCASSLQGASNQPQHFGDGTRLSIL.

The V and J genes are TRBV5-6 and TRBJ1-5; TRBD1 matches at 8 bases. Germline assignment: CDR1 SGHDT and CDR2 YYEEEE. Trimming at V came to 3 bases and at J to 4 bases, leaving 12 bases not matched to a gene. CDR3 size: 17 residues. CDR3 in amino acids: CASSSSDRAVMNQPQHF. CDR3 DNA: TGTGCCAGCAGCTCCTCGGACAGGGCGGTTATGAATCAGCCCCAGCATTTT.

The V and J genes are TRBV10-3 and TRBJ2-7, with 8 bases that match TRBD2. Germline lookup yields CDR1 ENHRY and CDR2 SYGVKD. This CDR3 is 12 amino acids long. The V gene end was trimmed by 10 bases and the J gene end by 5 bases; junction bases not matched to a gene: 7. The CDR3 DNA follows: TGTGCCACAGCCGGGGGGGGAGACGAGCAGTACGTC. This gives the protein CATAGGGDEQYV.

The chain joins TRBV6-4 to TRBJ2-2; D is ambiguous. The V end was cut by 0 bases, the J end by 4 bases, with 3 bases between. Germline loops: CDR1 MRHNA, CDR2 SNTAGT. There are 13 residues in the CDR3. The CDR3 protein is CASSDSSTGELFF. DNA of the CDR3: TGTGCCAGCAGTGACTCCAGCACCGGGGAGCTGTTTTTT.